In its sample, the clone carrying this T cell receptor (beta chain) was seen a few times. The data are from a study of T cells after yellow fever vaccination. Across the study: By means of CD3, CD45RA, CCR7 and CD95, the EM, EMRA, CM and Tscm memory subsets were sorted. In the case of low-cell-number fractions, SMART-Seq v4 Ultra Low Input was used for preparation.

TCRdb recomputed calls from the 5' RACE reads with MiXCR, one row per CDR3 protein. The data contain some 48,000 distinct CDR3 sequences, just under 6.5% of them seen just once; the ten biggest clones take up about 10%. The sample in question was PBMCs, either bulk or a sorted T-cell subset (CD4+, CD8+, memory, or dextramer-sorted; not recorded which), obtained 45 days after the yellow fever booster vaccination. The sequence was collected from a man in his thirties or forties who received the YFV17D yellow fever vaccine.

The CDR3 region has the DNA TGTGCCAGCAGCTTGGCGGGTTACACAGATACGCAGTATTTT. Translating gives CASSLAGYTDTQYF. The chain uses TRBV11-2 and TRBJ2-3; TRBD2 is a possible D gene (5 bases). The V gene's germline CDR1 is SGHAT and CDR2 FQNNGV. V lost 3 bases to trimming and J lost 2 bases, with 9 bases between them. The CDR3 loop spans 14 amino acids.